Listed below are T cell receptor beta chains from one sample, sequenced in a study of early T cells in non-severe SARS-CoV-2 infection. TCRdb reprocessed the 5' RACE reads via MiXCR and lists one record per CDR3 protein. The sample contains about 110,000 distinct CDR3 sequences, around 10% of which appear only once. The sequencing sample was made of whole blood. Receptors originate from an adult who was a healthcare worker with PCR-confirmed SARS-CoV-2 infection or an uninfected control (not recorded which). The conserved cysteine and the conserved F or W are not part of the CDR3 here. Fields, in order: V gene, D gene, CDR3 length, J gene, CDR3 protein. A D gene is named only where the DNA matches it firmly.

V: TRBV18
D: -
length: 13
J: TRBJ2-3
CDR3: ASSPRAQSTDTQY

V: TRBV12-3/TRBV12-4
D: -
length: 12
J: TRBJ2-1
CDR3: ASSSRGSYNEQF

V: TRBV2
D: TRBD1
length: 16
J: TRBJ2-5
CDR3: ASSANPGQGLDKETQY

V: TRBV29-1
D: -
length: 11
J: TRBJ1-3
CDR3: SARDGSGNTIY

V: TRBV7-9
D: -
length: 11
J: TRBJ1-1
CDR3: ASSLRQVAEAF

V: TRBV28
D: TRBD2
length: 14
J: TRBJ2-3
CDR3: ASSPTLAGAEDTQY

V: TRBV20-1
D: TRBD2
length: 14
J: TRBJ2-3
CDR3: SAPGVAGGGSDTQY

V: TRBV19
D: -
length: 10
J: TRBJ2-5
CDR3: ASSFLQETQY

V: TRBV7-2
D: TRBD2
length: 11
J: TRBJ2-3
CDR3: ASSQPKSGGQY

V: TRBV27
D: -
length: 13
J: TRBJ2-1
CDR3: ASSFSHRWNNEQF

V: TRBV5-4
D: -
length: 13
J: TRBJ1-1
CDR3: ASSAPGQANTEAF

V: TRBV7-2
D: TRBD2
length: 14
J: TRBJ2-2
CDR3: ASSRTGTRVTGELF

V: TRBV19
D: -
length: 12
J: TRBJ2-7
CDR3: ASSSGTVGHEQY

V: TRBV19
D: -
length: 9
J: TRBJ2-3
CDR3: ASSGADTQY

V: TRBV12-3/TRBV12-4
D: -
length: 10
J: TRBJ1-1
CDR3: ASSLKGQGRF

V: TRBV5-4
D: -
length: 12
J: TRBJ2-7
CDR3: ASSLAENPYEQY

V: TRBV28
D: TRBD1
length: 13
J: TRBJ2-7
CDR3: ASSRPGTGIREQY

V: TRBV10-1
D: -
length: 11
J: TRBJ2-1
CDR3: ASSGGPYNEQF